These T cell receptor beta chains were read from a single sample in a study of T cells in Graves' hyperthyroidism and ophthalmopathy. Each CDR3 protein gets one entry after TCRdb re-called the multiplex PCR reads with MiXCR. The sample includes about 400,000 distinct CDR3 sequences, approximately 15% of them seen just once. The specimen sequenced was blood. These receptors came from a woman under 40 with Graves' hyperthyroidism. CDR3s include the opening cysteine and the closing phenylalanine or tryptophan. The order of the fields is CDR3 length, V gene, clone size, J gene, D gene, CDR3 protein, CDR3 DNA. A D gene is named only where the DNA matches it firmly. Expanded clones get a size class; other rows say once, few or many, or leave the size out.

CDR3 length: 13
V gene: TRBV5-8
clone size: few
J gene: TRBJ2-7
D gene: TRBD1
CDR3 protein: CASSSTGSLEQYF
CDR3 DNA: TGTGCCAGCAGCTCGACAGGGTCGCTCGAGCAGTACTTC

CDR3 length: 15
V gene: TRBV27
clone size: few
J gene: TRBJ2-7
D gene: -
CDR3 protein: CASSFQGLLSYEQYF
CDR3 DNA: TGTGCCAGCAGTTTCCAAGGACTACTTTCCTACGAGCAGTACTTC

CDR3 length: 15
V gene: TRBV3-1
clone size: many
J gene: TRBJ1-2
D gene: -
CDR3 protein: CASSQDGKGYYGYTF
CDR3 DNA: TGTGCCAGCAGCCAAGACGGGAAGGGTTACTATGGCTACACCTTC

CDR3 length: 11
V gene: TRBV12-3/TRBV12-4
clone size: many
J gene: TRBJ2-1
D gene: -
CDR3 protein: CASSLYVEQFF
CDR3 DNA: TGTGCCAGCAGTTTGTATGTTGAGCAGTTCTTC

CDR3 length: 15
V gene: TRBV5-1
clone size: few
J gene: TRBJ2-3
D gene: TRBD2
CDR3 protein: CASSFNGRATDTQYF
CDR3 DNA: TGCGCCAGCAGCTTCAACGGGAGGGCCACAGATACGCAGTATTTT

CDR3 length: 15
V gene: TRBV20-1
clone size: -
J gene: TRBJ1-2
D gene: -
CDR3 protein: CSAQTSVRVDYGYTF
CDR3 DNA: TGCAGTGCTCAAACCTCCGTCAGGGTTGACTATGGCTACACCTTC

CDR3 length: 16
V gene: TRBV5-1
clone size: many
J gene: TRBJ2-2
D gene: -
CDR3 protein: CASSLAGQGGTGELFF
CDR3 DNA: TGCGCCAGCAGCTTGGCCGGGCAGGGCGGCACCGGGGAGCTGTTTTTT

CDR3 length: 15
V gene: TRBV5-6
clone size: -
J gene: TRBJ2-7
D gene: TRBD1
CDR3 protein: CASSSSDRGSYEQYF
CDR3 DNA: TGTGCCAGCAGCTCTTCGGACAGGGGGTCCTACGAGCAGTACTTC

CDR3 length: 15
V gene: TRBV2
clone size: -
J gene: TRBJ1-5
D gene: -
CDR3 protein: CASSGASGSTDTQHF
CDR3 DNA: TGTGCCAGTAGTGGGGCTAGCGGAAGCACAGATACGCAGCATTTT

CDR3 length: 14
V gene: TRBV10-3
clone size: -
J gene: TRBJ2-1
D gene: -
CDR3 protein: CAISESRVNSEQSF
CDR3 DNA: TGTGCCATCAGTGAGTCTCGTGTGAACAGTGAGCAGTCCTTC